The TCR beta chain described here comes from a study of OX40 agonist ivuxolimab in advanced cancers. Study details: About 42% of patients had received prior checkpoint inhibitor therapy.

Here immunoSEQ multiplex PCR was the method, and the copy in TCRdb shows in-frame clones only, minus some. This sample has roughly 66,000 clones, with under 85% found just once. Germline V lookup: CDR1 SGHAT, CDR2 FQNNGV. Trimming shortened V by 11 bases and J by 7 bases, and 24 bases separated the two germline ends. The CDR3 sequence is 14 residues long. The source was CD4+ or CD8+ T cells sorted from blood, collected in a trial of the OX40 agonist ivuxolimab. This clonotype was obtained from an adult with an advanced solid tumor such as melanoma, head and neck, liver or kidney cancer. The chain joins TRBV11-2 to TRBJ2-7; TRBD1 is a possible D gene (6 bases). In DNA form, the CDR3 reads TGTGCCGGGAGCACAGGGTTCTCTCTTGGTGAGCAGTACTTC. Translation: CAGSTGFSLGEQYF.